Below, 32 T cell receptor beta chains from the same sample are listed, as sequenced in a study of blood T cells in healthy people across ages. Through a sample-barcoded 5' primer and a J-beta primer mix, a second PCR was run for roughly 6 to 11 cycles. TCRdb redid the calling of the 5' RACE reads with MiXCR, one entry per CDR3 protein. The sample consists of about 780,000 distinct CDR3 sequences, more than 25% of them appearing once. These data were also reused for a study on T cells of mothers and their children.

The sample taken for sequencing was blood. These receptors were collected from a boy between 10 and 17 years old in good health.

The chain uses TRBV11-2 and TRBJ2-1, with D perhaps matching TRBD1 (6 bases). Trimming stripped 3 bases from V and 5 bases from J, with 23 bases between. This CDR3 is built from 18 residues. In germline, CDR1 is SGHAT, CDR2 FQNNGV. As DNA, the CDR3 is TGTGCCAGCAGCTTTTTGAAACGTTCTCAGGGGTTGGACAATGAGCAGTTCTTC. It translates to CASSFLKRSQGLDNEQFF.

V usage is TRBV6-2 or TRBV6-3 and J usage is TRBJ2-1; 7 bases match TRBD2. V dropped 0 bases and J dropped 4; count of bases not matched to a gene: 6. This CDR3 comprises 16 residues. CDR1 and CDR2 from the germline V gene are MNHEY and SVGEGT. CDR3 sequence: CASSYSGRLAYNEQFF. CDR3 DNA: TGTGCCAGCAGTTACTCGGGGAGACTAGCTTACAATGAGCAGTTCTTC.

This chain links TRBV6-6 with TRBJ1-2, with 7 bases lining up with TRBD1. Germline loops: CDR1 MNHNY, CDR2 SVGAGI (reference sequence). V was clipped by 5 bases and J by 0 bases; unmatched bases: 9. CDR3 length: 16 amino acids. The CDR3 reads CASSPRTGTANYGYTF. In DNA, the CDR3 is TGTGCCAGCAGTCCTCGGACGGGGACAGCTAACTATGGCTACACCTTC.

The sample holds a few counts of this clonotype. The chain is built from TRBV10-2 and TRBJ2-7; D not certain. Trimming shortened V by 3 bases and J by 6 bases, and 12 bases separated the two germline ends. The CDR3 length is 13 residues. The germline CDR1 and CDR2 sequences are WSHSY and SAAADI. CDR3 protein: CASSEIVPSEQYF. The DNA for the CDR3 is TGCGCCAGCAGTGAAATAGTTCCCTCCGAGCAGTACTTC.

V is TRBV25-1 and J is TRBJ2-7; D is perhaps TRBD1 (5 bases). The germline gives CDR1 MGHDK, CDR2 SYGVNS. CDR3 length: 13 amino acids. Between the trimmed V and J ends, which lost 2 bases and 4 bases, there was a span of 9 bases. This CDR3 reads CASSEMAGYEQYF. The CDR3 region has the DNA TGTGCCAGCAGTGAAATGGCAGGGTACGAGCAGTACTTC.

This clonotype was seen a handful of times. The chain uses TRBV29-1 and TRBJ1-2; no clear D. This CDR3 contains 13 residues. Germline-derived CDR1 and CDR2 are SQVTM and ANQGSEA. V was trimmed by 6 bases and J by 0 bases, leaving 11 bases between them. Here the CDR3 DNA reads TGCAGCGTGGTTGACGGTACTAACTATGGCTACACCTTC. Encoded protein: CSVVDGTNYGYTF.

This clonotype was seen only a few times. The CDR3 reads CASSERARSGNEQFF. For the CDR3, the DNA is TGTGCCAGCAGTGAACGGGCTAGATCGGGCAATGAGCAGTTCTTC. The chain couples TRBV6-1 to TRBJ2-5; the D is unclear. The J call may be faulty, since TRBJ2-1 better matches the DNA end. Germline CDR1 is MNHNS and CDR2 is SASEGT. The CDR3 covers 15 residues.

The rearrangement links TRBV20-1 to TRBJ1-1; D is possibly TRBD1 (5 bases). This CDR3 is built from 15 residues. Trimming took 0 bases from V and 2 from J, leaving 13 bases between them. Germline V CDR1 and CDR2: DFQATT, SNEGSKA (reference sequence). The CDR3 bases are TGCAGTGCTAGAGATTACAGGCAGTCAAACACTGAAGCTTTCTTT. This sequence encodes CSARDYRQSNTEAFF.

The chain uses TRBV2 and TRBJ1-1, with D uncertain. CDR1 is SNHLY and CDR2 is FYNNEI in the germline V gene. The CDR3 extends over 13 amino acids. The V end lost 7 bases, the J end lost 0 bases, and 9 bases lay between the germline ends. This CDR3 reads CASKWLMNTEAFF. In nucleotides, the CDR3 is TGTGCCAGCAAGTGGCTTATGAACACTGAAGCTTTCTTT.

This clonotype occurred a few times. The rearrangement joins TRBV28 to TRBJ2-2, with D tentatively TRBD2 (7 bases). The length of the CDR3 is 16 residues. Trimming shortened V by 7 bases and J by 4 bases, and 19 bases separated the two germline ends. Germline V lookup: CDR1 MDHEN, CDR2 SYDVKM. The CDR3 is CASTPTGGAGTGELFF. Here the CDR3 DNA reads TGTGCCAGCACTCCTACGGGGGGCGCGGGCACCGGGGAGCTGTTTTTT.

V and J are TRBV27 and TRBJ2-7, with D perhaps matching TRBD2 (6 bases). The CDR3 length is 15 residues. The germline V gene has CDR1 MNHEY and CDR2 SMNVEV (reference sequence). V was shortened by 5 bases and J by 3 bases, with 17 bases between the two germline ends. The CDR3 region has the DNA TGTGCCAGCAGTCCCCCCGGGAGAATAATCTACGAGCAGTACTTC. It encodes CASSPPGRIIYEQYF.

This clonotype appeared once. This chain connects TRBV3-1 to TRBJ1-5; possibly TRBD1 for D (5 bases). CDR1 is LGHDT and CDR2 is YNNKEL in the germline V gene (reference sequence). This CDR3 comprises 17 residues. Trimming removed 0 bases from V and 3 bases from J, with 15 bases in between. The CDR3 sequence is CASSQDPQDNTNQPQHF. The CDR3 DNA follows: TGTGCCAGCAGCCAAGATCCGCAGGACAATACCAATCAGCCCCAGCATTTT. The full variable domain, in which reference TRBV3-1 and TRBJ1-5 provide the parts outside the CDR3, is DTAVSQTPKYLVTQMGNDKSIKCEQNLGHDTMYWYKQDSKKFLKIMFSYNNKELIINETVPNRFSPKSPDKAHLNLHINSLELGDSAVYFCASSQDPQDNTNQPQHFGDGTRLSIL.

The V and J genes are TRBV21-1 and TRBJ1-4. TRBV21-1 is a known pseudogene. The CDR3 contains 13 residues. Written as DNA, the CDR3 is TGTGCCAGCAGCAACGGGGGGGAGGGGAAACTGTTTTTT. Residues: CASSNGGEGKLFF.

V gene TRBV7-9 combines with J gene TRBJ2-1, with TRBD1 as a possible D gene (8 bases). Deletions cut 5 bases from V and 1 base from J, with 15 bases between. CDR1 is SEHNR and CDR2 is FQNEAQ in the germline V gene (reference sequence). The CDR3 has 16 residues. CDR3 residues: CASSTGGVTSYNEQFF. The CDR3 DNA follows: TGTGCCAGCAGCACAGGGGGGGTAACGTCCTACAATGAGCAGTTCTTC. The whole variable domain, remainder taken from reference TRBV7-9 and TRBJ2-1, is DTGVSQNPRHKITKRGQNVTFRCDPISEHNRLYWYRQTLGQGPEFLTYFQNEAQLEKSRLLSDRFSAERPKGSFSTLEIQRTEQGDSAMYLCASSTGGVTSYNEQFFGPGTRLTVL.

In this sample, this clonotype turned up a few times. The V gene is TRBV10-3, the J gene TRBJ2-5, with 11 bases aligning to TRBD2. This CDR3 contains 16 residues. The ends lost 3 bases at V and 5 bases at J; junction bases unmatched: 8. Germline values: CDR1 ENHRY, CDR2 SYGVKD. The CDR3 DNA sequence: TGTGCCATCAGTGAATTAGCGGGGGGGCTGGCTGAGACCCAGTACTTC. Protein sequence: CAISELAGGLAETQYF.

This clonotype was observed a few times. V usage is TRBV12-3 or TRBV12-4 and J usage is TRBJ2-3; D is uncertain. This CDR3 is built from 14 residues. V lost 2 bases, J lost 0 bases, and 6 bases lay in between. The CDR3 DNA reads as TGTGCCAGCAGTTTATTTTACAGCACAGATACGCAGTATTTT. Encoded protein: CASSLFYSTDTQYF.

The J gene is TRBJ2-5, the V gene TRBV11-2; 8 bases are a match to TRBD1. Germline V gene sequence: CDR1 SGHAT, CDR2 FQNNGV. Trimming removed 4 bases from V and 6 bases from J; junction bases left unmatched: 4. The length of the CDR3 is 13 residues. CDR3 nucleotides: TGTGCCAGCAGCTCCACAGGGGGTAAGACCCAGTACTTC. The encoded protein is CASSSTGGKTQYF.

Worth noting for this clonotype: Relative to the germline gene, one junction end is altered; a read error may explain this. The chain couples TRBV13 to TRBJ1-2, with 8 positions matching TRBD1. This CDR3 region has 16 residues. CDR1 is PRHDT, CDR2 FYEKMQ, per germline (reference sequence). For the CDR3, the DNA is TGTGCCAGCAGCAACCCGGACAGGGCGGTGTTCTATGGCCACACCTTC. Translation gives CASSNPDRAVFYGHTF.

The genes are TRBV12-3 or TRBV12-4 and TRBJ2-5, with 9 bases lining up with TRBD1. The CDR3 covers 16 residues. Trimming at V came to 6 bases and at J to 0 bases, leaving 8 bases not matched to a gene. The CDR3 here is CASSEGTGTHQETQYF. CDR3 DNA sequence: TGTGCCAGCAGCGAAGGGACAGGGACGCACCAAGAGACCCAGTACTTC.

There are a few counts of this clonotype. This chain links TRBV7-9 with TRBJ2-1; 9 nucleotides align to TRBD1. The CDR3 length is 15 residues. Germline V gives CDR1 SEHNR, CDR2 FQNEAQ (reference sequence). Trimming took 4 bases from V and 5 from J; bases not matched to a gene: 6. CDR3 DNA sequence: TGTGCCAGCAGCTCTTGGACAGGGGCCGACAATGAGCAGTTCTTC. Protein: CASSSWTGADNEQFF.

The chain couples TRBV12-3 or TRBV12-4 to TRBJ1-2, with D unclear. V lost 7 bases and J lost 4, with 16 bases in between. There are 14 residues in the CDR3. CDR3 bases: TGTGCCAGCACGGAGGGATTGTGGGGCTATGGCTACACCTTC. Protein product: CASTEGLWGYGYTF.

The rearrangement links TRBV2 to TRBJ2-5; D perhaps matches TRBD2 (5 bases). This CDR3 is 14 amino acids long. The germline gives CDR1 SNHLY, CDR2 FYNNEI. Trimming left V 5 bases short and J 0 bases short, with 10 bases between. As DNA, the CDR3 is TGTGCCAGCAGTCAGGACGGGAACCAAGAGACCCAGTACTTC. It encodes CASSQDGNQETQYF. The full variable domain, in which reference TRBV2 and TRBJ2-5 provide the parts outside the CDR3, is EPEVTQTPSHQVTQMGQEVILRCVPISNHLYFYWYRQILGQKVEFLVSFYNNEISEKSEIFDDQFSVERPDGSNFTLKIRSTKLEDSAMYFCASSQDGNQETQYFGPGTRLLVL.

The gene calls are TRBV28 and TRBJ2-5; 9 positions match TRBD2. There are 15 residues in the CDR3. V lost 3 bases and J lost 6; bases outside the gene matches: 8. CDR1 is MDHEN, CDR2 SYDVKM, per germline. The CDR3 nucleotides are TGTGCCAGCAGTTTGGGGCGGGGGGGTCAGAAGACCCAGTACTTC. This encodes CASSLGRGGQKTQYF.

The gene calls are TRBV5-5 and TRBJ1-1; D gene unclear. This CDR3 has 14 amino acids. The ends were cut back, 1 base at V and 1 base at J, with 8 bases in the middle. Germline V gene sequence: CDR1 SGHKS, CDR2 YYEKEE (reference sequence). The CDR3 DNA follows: TGTGCCAGCAGCTTGCTCTCCAAGAACACTGAAGCTTTCTTT. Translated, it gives CASSLLSKNTEAFF. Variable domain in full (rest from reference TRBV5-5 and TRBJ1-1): DAGVTQSPTHLIKTRGQQVTLRCSPISGHKSVSWYQQVLGQGPQFIFQYYEKEERGRGNFPDRFSARQFPNYSSELNVNALLLGDSALYLCASSLLSKNTEAFFGQGTRLTVV.

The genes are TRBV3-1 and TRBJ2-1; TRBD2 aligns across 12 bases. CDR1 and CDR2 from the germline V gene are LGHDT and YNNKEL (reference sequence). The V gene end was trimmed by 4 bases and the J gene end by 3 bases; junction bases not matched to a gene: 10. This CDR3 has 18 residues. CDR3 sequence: CASSPTRTSGALYNEQFF. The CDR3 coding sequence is TGTGCCAGCAGCCCTACCCGGACTAGCGGGGCCCTCTACAATGAGCAGTTCTTC.

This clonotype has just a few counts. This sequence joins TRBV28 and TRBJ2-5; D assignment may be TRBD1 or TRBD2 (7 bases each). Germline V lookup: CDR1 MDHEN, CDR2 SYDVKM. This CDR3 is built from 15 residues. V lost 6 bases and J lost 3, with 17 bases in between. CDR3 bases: TGTGCCAGCAGCCGCCCGACAGGGAGGGAAGAGACCCAGTACTTC. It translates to CASSRPTGREETQYF.

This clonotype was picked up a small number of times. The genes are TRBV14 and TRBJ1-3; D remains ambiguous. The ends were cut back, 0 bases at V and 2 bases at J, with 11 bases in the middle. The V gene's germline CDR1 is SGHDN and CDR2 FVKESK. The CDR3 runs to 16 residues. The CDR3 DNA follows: TGTGCCAGCAGCCAAGATCGGGGTATACCTGGAAACACCATATATTTT. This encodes CASSQDRGIPGNTIYF.

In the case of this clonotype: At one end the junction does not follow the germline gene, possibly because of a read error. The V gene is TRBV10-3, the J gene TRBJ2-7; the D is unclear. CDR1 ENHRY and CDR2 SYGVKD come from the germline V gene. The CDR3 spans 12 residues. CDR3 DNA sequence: TGTGCCGTCAGCGTCGATGACATCCAGCAGTACTTC. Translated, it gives CAVSVDDIQQYF.

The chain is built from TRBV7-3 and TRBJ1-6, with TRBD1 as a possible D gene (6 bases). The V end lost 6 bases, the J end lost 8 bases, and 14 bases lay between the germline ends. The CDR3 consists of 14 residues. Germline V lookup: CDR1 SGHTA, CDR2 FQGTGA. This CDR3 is CASSERGRHSPLHF. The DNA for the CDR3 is TGTGCCAGCAGTGAACGGGGGCGACATTCACCCCTCCACTTT.

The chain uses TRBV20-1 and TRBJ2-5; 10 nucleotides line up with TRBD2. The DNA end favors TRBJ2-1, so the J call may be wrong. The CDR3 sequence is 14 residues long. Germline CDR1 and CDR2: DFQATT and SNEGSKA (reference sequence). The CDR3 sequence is CSARVAGGNNEQFF. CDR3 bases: TGCAGTGCTAGAGTAGCGGGGGGCAACAATGAGCAGTTCTTC.

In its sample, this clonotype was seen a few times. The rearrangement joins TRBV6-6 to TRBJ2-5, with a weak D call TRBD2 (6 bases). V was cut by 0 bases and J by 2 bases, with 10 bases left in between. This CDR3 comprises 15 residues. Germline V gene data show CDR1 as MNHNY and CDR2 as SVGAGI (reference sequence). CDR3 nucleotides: TGTGCCAGCAGTTACTCGGGGGGAAATCAAGAGACCCAGTACTTC. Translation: CASSYSGGNQETQYF.

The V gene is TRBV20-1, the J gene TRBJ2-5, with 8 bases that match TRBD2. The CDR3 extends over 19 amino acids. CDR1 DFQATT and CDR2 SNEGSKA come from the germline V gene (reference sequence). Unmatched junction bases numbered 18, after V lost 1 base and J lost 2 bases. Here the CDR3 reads CSARGDGGLASLLQETQYF. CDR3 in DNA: TGCAGTGCTAGAGGCGACGGCGGACTAGCTTCCCTTTTACAAGAGACCCAGTACTTC.